This TCR beta chain appears in the sequencing data of a study of a mutant IDH1 vaccine in newly diagnosed glioma. Study-wide background: Patients were given eight vaccinations, scheduled in weeks 1, 3, 5, 7, 11, 15, 19 and 23. Patients had received radiotherapy, temozolomide, or both previously, most receiving both. The study, taken as a whole, reports: Top peripheral T cell clonotype shifts appeared unrelated to pseudoprogression.

To note about this clone: No antigen is known for it.

Trimming took 0 bases from V and 10 from J, leaving 10 bases between them. This CDR3 comprises 14 residues. The germline V gene has CDR1 SGHDN and CDR2 FVKESK. Time point meaning: week 5, during vaccination. The vaccine gave 300 ug of a 20-mer mutant IDH1 peptide subcutaneously per dose. There were new WHO grade 3 or 4 astrocytomas in the donors, and these were IDH1-mutant and ATRX-lost. Profiled with immunoSEQ multiplex PCR; TCRdb holds only in-frame clones, not every one. The sample holds almost 30,000 clones, roughly 87% seen once. This specimen was peripheral blood mononuclear cells (PBMCs), taken from a glioma patient whose treatment included an IDH1 peptide vaccine. The origin of this receptor is a woman aged 40-49 years with glioma. Some clones in this sample may be carry-over from other donors' samples. This sequence joins TRBV14 and TRBJ1-6; D is unclear. As DNA, the CDR3 is TGTGCCAGCAGCCAAGATTTCGGGCGGTCACCCCTCCACTTT. This gives the protein CASSQDFGRSPLHF.